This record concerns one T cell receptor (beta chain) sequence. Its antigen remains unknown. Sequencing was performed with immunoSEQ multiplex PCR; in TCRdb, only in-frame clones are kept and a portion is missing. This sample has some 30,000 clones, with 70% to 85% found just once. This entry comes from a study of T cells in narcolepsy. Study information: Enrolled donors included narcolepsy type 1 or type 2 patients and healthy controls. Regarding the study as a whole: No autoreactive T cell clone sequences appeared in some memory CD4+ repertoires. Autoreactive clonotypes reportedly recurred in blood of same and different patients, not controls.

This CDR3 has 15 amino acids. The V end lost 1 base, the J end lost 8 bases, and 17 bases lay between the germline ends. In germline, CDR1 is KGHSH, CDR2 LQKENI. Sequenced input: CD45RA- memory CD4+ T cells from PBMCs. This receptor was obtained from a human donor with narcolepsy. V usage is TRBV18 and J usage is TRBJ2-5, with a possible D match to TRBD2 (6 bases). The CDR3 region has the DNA TGTGCCAGCTCACCACTGAACGGGGACTTGGTCACCCAGTACTTC. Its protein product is CASSPLNGDLVTQYF.